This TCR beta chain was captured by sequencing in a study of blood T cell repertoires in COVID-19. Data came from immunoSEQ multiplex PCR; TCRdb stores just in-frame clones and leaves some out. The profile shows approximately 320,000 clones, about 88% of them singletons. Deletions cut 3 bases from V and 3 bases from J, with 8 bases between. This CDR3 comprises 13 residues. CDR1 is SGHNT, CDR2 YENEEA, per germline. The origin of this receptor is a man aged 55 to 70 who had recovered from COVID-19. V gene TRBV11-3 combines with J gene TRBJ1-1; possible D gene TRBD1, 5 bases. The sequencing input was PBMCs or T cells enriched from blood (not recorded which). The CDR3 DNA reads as TGTGCCAGCAGCTTTTCGGGGGACACTGAAGCTTTCTTT. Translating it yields CASSFSGDTEAFF.